This T cell receptor (beta chain) was retrieved from a study of blood T cell repertoires in COVID-19. Profiling relied on immunoSEQ multiplex PCR, and the TCRdb table lists in-frame clones only, not all of them. The table lists some 270,000 clones, 75% to 90% of them singletons. The germline V gene encodes CDR1 SGHTA and CDR2 FQGNSA. V lost 7 bases to trimming and J lost 4 bases, with 6 bases between them. CDR3 length: 11 residues. The chain couples TRBV7-2 to TRBJ2-3; D is unresolved. The sequence derives from a man between 45 and 60 years old with acute or convalescent COVID-19. The source material was peripheral blood. This CDR3 is CASTLADTQYF. CDR3 bases: TGTGCCAGCACGTTAGCAGATACGCAGTATTTT.